This TCR beta chain was captured in a study of tumour-infiltrating T cells in Burkitt lymphoma. As for the study in general: Overall and progression-free survival were predicted by productive clonality.

This CDR3 comprises 15 residues. Looked up from germline, CDR1 is SGHKS and CDR2 is YYEKEE (reference sequence). Trimming stripped 2 bases from V and 1 base from J, with 12 bases between. This clone was counted between two and nine times. Sequenced by immunoSEQ multiplex PCR; TCRdb stores in-frame clones only, minus some. The sample carries about 14,000 clones, around 30% recorded once. The sample consisted of tumor tissue. This receptor was identified in a human donor with diffuse large B-cell lymphoma. This sequence joins TRBV5-5 and TRBJ2-5; D could derive from TRBD1 or TRBD2 (5 bases each). The CDR3 region is CASSFAPGTQETQYF. In DNA form, the CDR3 reads TGTGCCAGCAGCTTCGCGCCGGGGACCCAAGAGACCCAGTACTTC.